This entry lists 28 T cell receptor beta chains sequenced from one sample in a study of Ad26.COV2.S vaccination and SARS-CoV-2 variants. As for treatment: some 20 received Ad26.COV2.S at low or high dose, single or two shots; roughly 5 received placebo; per-sample allocation not given. Collection of samples fell on day 63 after the first vaccine or placebo injection. Produced via immunoSEQ multiplex PCR; TCRdb's table is partial and in-frame only. Of hundreds of thousands of clones listed, about 85% were seen once; the top ten hold 3% to 4%. The input for sequencing was peripheral blood, taken in a trial of Ad26.COV2.S vaccine versus placebo. The receptors here all came from a person between 18 and 60 years old who received the Ad26.COV2.S COVID-19 vaccine or a placebo.

The chain uses TRBV5-4 and TRBJ2-1, with D possibly TRBD2 on 6 matching bases. Germline V CDR1 and CDR2: SGHNT, YYREEE (reference sequence). Trimming shortened V by 5 bases and J by 8 bases, and 20 bases separated the two germline ends. This CDR3 spans 15 amino acids. In DNA form, the CDR3 reads TGTGCCAGCAGTCTCACCGATGGCGGGGCCCATGAGCAGTTCTTC. This translates into CASSLTDGGAHEQFF.

This chain connects TRBV7-8 to TRBJ2-7; D call uncertain. V lost 2 bases and J lost 1, with 12 bases in between. Germline V gene data show CDR1 as SGHVS and CDR2 as FQNEAQ. The CDR3 is made up of 15 amino acids. CDR3 amino acids: CASSLSGVKSYEQYF. The CDR3 nucleotides read TGTGCCAGCAGCTTATCTGGGGTAAAGTCCTACGAGCAGTACTTC.

The chain employs TRBV7-2 and TRBJ1-2, with D unclear. Germline V lookup: CDR1 SGHTA, CDR2 FQGNSA. The CDR3 sequence is 14 residues long. Trimming took 3 bases from V and 13 from J, leaving 21 bases between them. CDR3 sequence reads: CASSLEPPSPGCTF. The CDR3 nucleotides are TGTGCCAGCAGCTTGGAGCCCCCGAGTCCGGGGTGCACCTTC.

The rearrangement joins TRBV6-4 to TRBJ1-2; no clear D gene. V lost 2 bases to trimming and J lost 4 bases, with 11 bases between them. The CDR3 is made up of 14 amino acids. Germline CDR1 reads MRHNA; CDR2 reads SNTAGT. The CDR3 sequence is CASSDGQHGYGYTF. As DNA, the CDR3 is TGTGCCAGCAGTGACGGTCAACATGGCTATGGCTACACCTTC.

This clone was seen a handful of times. Other DNA variants within this sample encode the same CDR3. The CDR3: CASSLGGNSPLHF. The CDR3 DNA reads as TGCGCCAGCAGCTTGGGCGGTAATTCACCCCTCCACTTT. This chain joins TRBV5-1 and TRBJ1-6; the D is unclear. Trimming removed 0 bases at V and 6 bases at J, with 4 bases between. The length of the CDR3 is 13 residues. Germline CDR1 SGHRS, CDR2 YFSETQ.

The chain carries TRBV3-1 (or the pseudogene TRBV3-2) and TRBJ2-3, with D uncertain. The germline V gene has CDR1 LGHDT and CDR2 YNNKEL (reference sequence). This CDR3 spans 13 amino acids. Trimming removed 5 bases at V and 0 bases at J, with 6 bases between. CDR3 DNA: TGTGCCAGCAGCACGACTAGCACAGATACGCAGTATTTT. Translation gives CASSTTSTDTQYF.

This clone was recorded once. The rearrangement links TRBV7-9 to TRBJ2-7, with TRBD2 identical over 10 bases. The J segment lost 5 bases and the V segment lost 5 bases, leaving 12 bases of the junction unmatched. There are 16 residues in the CDR3. Germline V gives CDR1 SEHNR, CDR2 FQNEAQ (reference sequence). The DNA for the CDR3 is TGTGCCAGCAGCCCAGGGAGCGGGAGGGCCGGGGACGAGCAGTACTTC. Protein sequence: CASSPGSGRAGDEQYF.

This chain links TRBV29-1 with TRBJ2-5; D is possibly TRBD2 (7 bases). Trimming removed 4 bases from V and 4 bases from J, with 13 bases in between. This CDR3 comprises 13 residues. Germline CDR1 reads SQVTM; CDR2 reads ANQGSEA. The CDR3 loop is CSVVGGAGETQYF. DNA of the CDR3: TGCAGCGTTGTGGGGGGGGCTGGAGAGACCCAGTACTTC.

The J gene is TRBJ2-7, the V gene TRBV18; 8 nucleotides agree with TRBD1. The ends lost 3 bases at V and 5 bases at J; junction bases unmatched: 3. CDR1 is KGHSH and CDR2 is LQKENI in the germline V gene. CDR3 length equals 13 residues. CDR3 protein: CASSPDRDHEQYF. The DNA for the CDR3 is TGTGCCAGCTCACCGGACAGGGACCACGAGCAGTACTTC.

The rearrangement links TRBV7-8 to TRBJ2-3; TRBD1 aligns across 7 bases. V was clipped by 1 base and J by 8 bases; unmatched bases: 15. Germline V gene lookup returns CDR1 SGHVS and CDR2 FQNEAQ. The CDR3 has 17 residues. The CDR3 is CASSLEETGLALGTQYF. CDR3 bases: TGTGCCAGCAGCTTAGAGGAGACAGGGTTGGCGCTTGGTACGCAGTATTTT.

The genes are TRBV3-1 (or the pseudogene TRBV3-2) and TRBJ2-1, with D possibly being TRBD1 (5 bases). Germline-derived CDR1 and CDR2 are LGHDT and YNNKEL (reference sequence). There are 13 residues in the CDR3. Deletions cut 4 bases from V and 6 bases from J, with 10 bases between. The chain's CDR3 is CASSPQGPNEQFF. The CDR3 DNA reads TGTGCCAGCAGCCCTCAGGGCCCCAATGAGCAGTTCTTC.

CDR3 loop: CASSPQQETQYF. As DNA, the CDR3 is TGTGCCAGCAGCCCCCAGCAAGAGACCCAGTACTTC. V usage is TRBV7-8 and J usage is TRBJ2-5, with D unresolved. The CDR3 sequence is 12 residues long. The germline V gene encodes CDR1 SGHVS and CDR2 FQNEAQ. V was cut by 5 bases and J by 2 bases, with 6 bases left in between.

The rearrangement joins TRBV2 to TRBJ2-7; D assignment may be TRBD1 or TRBD2 (5 bases each). CDR1 and CDR2 (germline): SNHLY, FYNNEI. Deletions cut 7 bases from V and 2 bases from J, with 18 bases between. This CDR3 is 15 amino acids long. CDR3 nucleotides: TGTGCCAGCAATTACGGGACGACAATGGCCTACGAGCAGTACTTC. As protein: CASNYGTTMAYEQYF.

J is TRBJ2-5 and V is TRBV3-1 (or the pseudogene TRBV3-2); 9 bases fit TRBD2. This CDR3 is 15 amino acids long. Germline V CDR1 and CDR2: LGHDT, YNNKEL (reference sequence). V gave up 3 bases and J gave up 4 bases; unmatched junction bases: 6. The CDR3 loop reads CASSHGRGGLETQYF. CDR3 in DNA: TGTGCCAGCAGCCATGGGCGGGGGGGTTTAGAGACCCAGTACTTC.

The chain uses TRBV19 and TRBJ2-7, with D possibly being TRBD1 (6 bases). Germline CDR1 and CDR2: LNHDA and SQIVND (reference sequence). The CDR3 consists of 15 residues. V was shortened by 4 bases and J by 0 bases, with 13 bases between the two germline ends. CDR3 DNA sequence: TGTGCCAGTAGTAGGCCGGGACAACCCTCCTACGAGCAGTACTTC. This sequence encodes CASSRPGQPSYEQYF.

This chain connects TRBV24-1 to TRBJ2-6, with TRBD1 identical over 10 bases. CDR3 size: 17 residues. Germline CDR1 KGHDR, CDR2 SFDVKD. Unmatched junction bases numbered 5, after V lost 5 bases and J lost 2 bases. The DNA of the CDR3 is TGTGCCACCAGTGGCGGGACAGGGGACCCTGGGGCCAACGTCCTGACTTTC. Encoded protein: CATSGGTGDPGANVLTF.

The chain carries TRBV2 and TRBJ1-2; TRBD1 might be the D (5 bases). The germline V gene has CDR1 SNHLY and CDR2 FYNNEI. CDR3 length: 13 residues. The ends were cut back, 7 bases at V and 8 bases at J, with 17 bases in the middle. The CDR3 loop is CASTRAQGRGYTF. The CDR3 DNA reads as TGTGCCAGCACCCGAGCCCAGGGACGGGGCTACACCTTC.

This clone showed up many times. The V and J genes are TRBV7-2 and TRBJ1-2; possibly TRBD1 for D (5 bases). Germline V gene sequence: CDR1 SGHTA, CDR2 FQGNSA. This CDR3 contains 15 residues. Trimming pared 2 bases from V and 4 bases from J, leaving 14 bases between. CDR3 protein: CASSLMGVSSYGYTF. For the CDR3, the DNA is TGTGCCAGCAGCTTAATGGGGGTCAGTAGCTATGGCTACACCTTC.

V is TRBV28 and J is TRBJ2-7; 9 bases fit TRBD1. Losses at the gene ends were 5 bases for V and 6 bases for J; bases not matched to a gene: 11. Germline CDR1 is MDHEN and CDR2 is SYDVKM. The CDR3 runs 15 residues. The CDR3 sequence is CASSPARDREPEQYF. The CDR3 DNA sequence: TGTGCCAGCAGTCCCGCCCGGGACAGGGAGCCCGAGCAGTACTTC.

The genes are TRBV30 and TRBJ2-3; no definite D call. The CDR3 is 14 residues long. Germline CDR1 is GTSNPN and CDR2 is SVGIG (reference sequence). V lost 1 base to trimming and J lost 8 bases, with 16 bases between them. The CDR3 spells CAWSGDQPASTQYF. DNA for the CDR3: TGTGCCTGGAGTGGAGATCAACCCGCGAGTACGCAGTATTTT. Together with reference TRBV30 and TRBJ2-3, the CDR3 gives the full variable domain: SQTIHQWPATLVQPVGSPLSLECTVEGTSNPNLYWYRQAAGRGLQLLFYSVGIGQISSEVPQNLSASRPQDRQFILSSKKLLLSDSGFYLCAWSGDQPASTQYFGPGTRLTVL.

The V and J genes are TRBV5-4 and TRBJ2-1; 9 nucleotides line up with TRBD2. The germline V gene has CDR1 SGHNT and CDR2 YYREEE (reference sequence). V lost 1 base to trimming and J lost 4 bases; unmatched junction nucleotides: 6. CDR3 length: 16 amino acids. The DNA of the CDR3 is TGTGCCAGCAGCTTGAGGCTAGCGGGAATATACAATGAGCAGTTCTTC. This sequence encodes CASSLRLAGIYNEQFF.

CDR3 DNA sequence: TGTGCCAGCAGTCGACGGGATCAGCCCCAGCATTTT. Translation gives CASSRRDQPQHF. The chain is built from TRBV6-5 and TRBJ1-5; D is unresolved. The CDR3 totals 12 residues. Germline CDR1 is MNHEY and CDR2 is SVGAGI. The V and J ends lost 5 bases and 5 bases respectively, with 7 bases between them.

CDR3 sequence: CASSFAGGWEQYF. In nucleotides, the CDR3 is TGTGCCAGCAGTTTCGCCGGGGGGTGGGAGCAGTACTTC. The chain joins TRBV27 to TRBJ2-7; 7 bases align to TRBD2. This CDR3 spans 13 amino acids. Germline V gives CDR1 MNHEY, CDR2 SMNVEV (reference sequence). After removal of 3 bases from V and 7 bases from J, the junction contained 6 bases not matched to a gene.

This clone was observed a few times. Different DNA sequences within this sample yield the same CDR3. The chain employs TRBV7-9 and TRBJ2-2, with D unresolved. The V end was cut by 3 bases, the J end by 5 bases, with 4 bases between. CDR1 and CDR2 (germline): SEHNR, FQNEAQ (reference sequence). This CDR3 spans 12 amino acids. The CDR3 is CASSFLTGELFF. CDR3 nucleotide sequence: TGTGCCAGCAGCTTTCTAACCGGGGAGCTGTTTTTT.

This chain connects TRBV6-2 or TRBV6-3 to TRBJ2-5; 8 nucleotides align to TRBD1. Per germline, CDR1 MNHEY and CDR2 SVGEGT. The J segment lost 1 base and the V segment lost 0 bases, leaving 7 bases of the junction unmatched. The CDR3 length is 17 residues. The CDR3 is CASSYSRTGTFQETQYF. DNA for the CDR3: TGTGCCAGCAGTTACTCAAGGACAGGGACCTTCCAAGAGACCCAGTACTTC.

This clone has a single count. The gene calls are TRBV7-2 and TRBJ2-1; maybe TRBD2 (6 bases). V was trimmed by 3 bases and J by 8 bases, leaving 17 bases between them. CDR1 is SGHTA and CDR2 is FQGNSA in the germline V gene. The CDR3 runs 15 residues. CDR3 DNA: TGTGCCAGCAGCTTGAGCGGGTCGGCCGGGTATGAGCAGTTCTTC. This codes for CASSLSGSAGYEQFF.

The chain has TRBV27 and TRBJ1-2; 7 bases are a match to TRBD1. CDR1 is MNHEY and CDR2 is SMNVEV in the germline V gene (reference sequence). Trimming took 2 bases from V and 2 from J; bases not matched to a gene: 2. There are 14 residues in the CDR3. DNA of the CDR3: TGTGCCAGCAGTTTAACAGGGGACAACTATGGCTACACCTTC. This translates into CASSLTGDNYGYTF.

The J gene is TRBJ1-1, the V gene TRBV19, with D perhaps matching TRBD1 (6 bases). The V end was cut by 3 bases, the J end by 0 bases, with 11 bases between. The CDR3 length is 15 residues. Germline V CDR1 and CDR2: LNHDA, SQIVND (reference sequence). The CDR3 region has the DNA TGTGCCAGTAGTATGGGGGCTCTCATGAACACTGAAGCTTTCTTT. It specifies CASSMGALMNTEAFF.